This entry describes one TCR beta chain. This sample stems from a study of blood T cells in healthy people across ages. Per the germline V gene, CDR1 is MNHEY and CDR2 is SMNVEV (reference sequence). This CDR3 contains 11 residues. V dropped 4 bases and J dropped 15 bases, with 13 bases sitting between them. Using a J-beta primer mix together with a sample-barcoded 5' primer, a second PCR was run for about 7 to 12 cycles. Each cDNA was tagged by a template-switch adaptor containing 12 random nucleotides. One entry per CDR3 protein, called by TCRdb with MiXCR from the 5' RACE reads. Counted here are 500,000 to 700,000 distinct CDR3 sequences, under 30% occurring once; the ten biggest clones make up around a sixth.

Sequenced input: blood. This clonotype was obtained from a woman over 75 in good health. The chain carries TRBV27 and TRBJ2-1; no reliable D call. The CDR3 DNA reads TGTGCCAGCAGTTCACACCCTGAGTGGTTCTTC. Amino acid sequence: CASSSHPEWFF.